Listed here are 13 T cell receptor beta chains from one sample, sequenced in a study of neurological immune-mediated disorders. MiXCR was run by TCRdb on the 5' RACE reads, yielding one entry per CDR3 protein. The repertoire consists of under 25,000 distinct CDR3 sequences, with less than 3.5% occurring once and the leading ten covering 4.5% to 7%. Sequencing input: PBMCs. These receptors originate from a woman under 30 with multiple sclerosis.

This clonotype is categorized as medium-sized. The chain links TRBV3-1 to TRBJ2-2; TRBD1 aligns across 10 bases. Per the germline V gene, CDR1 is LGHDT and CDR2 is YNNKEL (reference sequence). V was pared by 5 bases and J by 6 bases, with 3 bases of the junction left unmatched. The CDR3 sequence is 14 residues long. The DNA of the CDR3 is TGTGCCAGCAGCTCGGGACAGGGGTCCGGGGAGCTGTTTTTT. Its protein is CASSSGQGSGELFF.

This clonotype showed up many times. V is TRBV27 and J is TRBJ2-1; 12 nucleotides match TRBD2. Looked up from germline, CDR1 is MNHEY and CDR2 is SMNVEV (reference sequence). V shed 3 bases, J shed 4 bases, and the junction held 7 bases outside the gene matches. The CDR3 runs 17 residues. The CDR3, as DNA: TGTGCCAGCAGTTTTCGGACTAGCGGGAAGGTGTACAATGAGCAGTTCTTC. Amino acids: CASSFRTSGKVYNEQFF.

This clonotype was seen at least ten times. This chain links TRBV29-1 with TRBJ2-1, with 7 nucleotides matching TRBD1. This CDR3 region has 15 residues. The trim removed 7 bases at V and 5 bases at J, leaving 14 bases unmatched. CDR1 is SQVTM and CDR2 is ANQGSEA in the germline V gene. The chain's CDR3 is CSALTFDRANNEQFF. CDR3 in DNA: TGCAGCGCTCTCACCTTCGACAGGGCCAACAATGAGCAGTTCTTC.

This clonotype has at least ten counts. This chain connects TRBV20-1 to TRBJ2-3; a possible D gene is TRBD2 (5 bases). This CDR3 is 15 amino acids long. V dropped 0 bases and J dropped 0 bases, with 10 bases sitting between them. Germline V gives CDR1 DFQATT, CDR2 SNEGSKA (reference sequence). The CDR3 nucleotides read TGCAGTGCTAGAGATTTTGGCGGGAGCACAGATACGCAGTATTTT. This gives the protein CSARDFGGSTDTQYF.

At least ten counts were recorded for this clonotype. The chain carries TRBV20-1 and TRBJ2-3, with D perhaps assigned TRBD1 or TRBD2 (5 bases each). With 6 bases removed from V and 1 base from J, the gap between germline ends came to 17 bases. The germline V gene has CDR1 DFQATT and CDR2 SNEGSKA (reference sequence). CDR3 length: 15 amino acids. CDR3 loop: CSAGDEGRGTDTQYF. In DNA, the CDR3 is TGCAGTGCAGGGGACGAGGGTCGCGGCACAGATACGCAGTATTTT.

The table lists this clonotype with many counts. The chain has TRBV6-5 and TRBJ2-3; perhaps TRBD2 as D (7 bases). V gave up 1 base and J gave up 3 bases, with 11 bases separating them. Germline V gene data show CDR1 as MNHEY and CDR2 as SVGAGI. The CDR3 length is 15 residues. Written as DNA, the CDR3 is TGTGCCAGCAGTTACTGGGGAGGGGGTACAGATACGCAGTATTTT. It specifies CASSYWGGGTDTQYF.

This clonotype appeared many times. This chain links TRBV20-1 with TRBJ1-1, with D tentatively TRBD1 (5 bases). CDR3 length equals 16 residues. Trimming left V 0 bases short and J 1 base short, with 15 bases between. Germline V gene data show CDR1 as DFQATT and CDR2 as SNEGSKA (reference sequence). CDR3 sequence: CSAREGTVIKNTEAFF. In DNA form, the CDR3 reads TGCAGTGCTAGAGAAGGGACGGTAATCAAGAACACTGAAGCTTTCTTT.

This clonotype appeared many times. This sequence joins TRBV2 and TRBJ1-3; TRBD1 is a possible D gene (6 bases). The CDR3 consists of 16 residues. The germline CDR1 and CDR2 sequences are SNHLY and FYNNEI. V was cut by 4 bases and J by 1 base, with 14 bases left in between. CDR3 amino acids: CASSGGDTPSGNTIYF. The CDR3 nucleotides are TGTGCCAGCAGTGGAGGGGACACTCCATCTGGAAACACCATATATTTT.

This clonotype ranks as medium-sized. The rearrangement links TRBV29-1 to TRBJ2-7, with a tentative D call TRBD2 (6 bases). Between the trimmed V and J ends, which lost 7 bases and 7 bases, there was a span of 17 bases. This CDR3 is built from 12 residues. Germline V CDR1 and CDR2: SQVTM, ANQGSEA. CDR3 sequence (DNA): TGCAGCGCCGGGACTCTAGAAAGTGAGCAGTACTTC. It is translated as CSAGTLESEQYF.

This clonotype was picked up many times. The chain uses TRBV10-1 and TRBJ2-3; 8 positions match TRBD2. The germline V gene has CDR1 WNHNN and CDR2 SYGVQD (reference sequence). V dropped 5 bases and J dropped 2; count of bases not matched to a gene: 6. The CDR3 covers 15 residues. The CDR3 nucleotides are TGCGCCAGCAGTCCGAGCGGGGGAGACACAGATACGCAGTATTTT. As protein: CASSPSGGDTDTQYF.

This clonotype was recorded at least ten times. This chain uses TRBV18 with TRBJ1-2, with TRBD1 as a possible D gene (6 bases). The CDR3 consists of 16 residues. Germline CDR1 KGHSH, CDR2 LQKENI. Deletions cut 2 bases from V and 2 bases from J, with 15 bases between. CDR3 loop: CASSPGGPAGNYGYTF. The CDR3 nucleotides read TGTGCCAGCTCACCAGGGGGGCCCGCGGGAAACTATGGCTACACCTTC.

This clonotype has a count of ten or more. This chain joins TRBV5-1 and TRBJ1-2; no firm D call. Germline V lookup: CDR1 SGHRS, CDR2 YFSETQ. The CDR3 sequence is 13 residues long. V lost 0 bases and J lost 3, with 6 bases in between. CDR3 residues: CASSLAQDYGYTF. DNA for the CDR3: TGCGCCAGCAGCTTGGCGCAGGACTATGGCTACACCTTC.

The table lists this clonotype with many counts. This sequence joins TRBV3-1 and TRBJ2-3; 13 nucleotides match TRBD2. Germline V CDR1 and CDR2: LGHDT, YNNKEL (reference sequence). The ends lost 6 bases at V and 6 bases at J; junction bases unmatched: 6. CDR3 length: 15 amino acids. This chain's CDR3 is CASSQKGLAGDTQYF. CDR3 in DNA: TGTGCCAGCAGTCAGAAGGGACTAGCGGGGGATACGCAGTATTTT.